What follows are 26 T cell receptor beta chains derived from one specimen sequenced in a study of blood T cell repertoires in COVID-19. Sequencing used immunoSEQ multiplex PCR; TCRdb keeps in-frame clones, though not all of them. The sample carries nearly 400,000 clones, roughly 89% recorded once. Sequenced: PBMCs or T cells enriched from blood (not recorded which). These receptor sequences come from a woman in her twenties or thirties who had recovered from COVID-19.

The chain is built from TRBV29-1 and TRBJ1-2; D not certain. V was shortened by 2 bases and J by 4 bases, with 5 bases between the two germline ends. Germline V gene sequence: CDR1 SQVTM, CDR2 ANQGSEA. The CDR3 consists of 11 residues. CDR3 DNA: TGCAGCGTTGAAACTCGCTATGGCTACACCTTC. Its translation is CSVETRYGYTF.

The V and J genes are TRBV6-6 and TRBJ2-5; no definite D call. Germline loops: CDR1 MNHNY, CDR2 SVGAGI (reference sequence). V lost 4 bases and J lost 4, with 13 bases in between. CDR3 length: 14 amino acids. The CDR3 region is CASSSRQVSETQYF. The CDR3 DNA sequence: TGTGCCAGCAGTTCCCGGCAGGTTTCAGAGACCCAGTACTTC.

CDR3 DNA sequence: TGTGCCAGCAGGGAAATCAGGGGCCGCAATTCACCCCTCCACTTT. It is translated as CASREIRGRNSPLHF. J is TRBJ1-6 and V is TRBV28; maybe TRBD1 (6 bases). The germline V and J ends were trimmed by 6 bases and 7 bases, with 16 bases remaining between them. Germline loops: CDR1 MDHEN, CDR2 SYDVKM. The CDR3 length is 15 residues.

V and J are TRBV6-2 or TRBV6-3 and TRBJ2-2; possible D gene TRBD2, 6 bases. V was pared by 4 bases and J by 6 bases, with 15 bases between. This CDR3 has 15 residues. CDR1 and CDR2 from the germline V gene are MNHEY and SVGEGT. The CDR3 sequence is CASSSGTRRPGELFF. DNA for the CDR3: TGTGCCAGCAGTTCCGGGACTCGGAGACCCGGGGAGCTGTTTTTT.

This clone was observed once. The CDR3 sequence is CAISLGHRKDEQFF. The CDR3 bases are TGTGCCATCAGTTTGGGACACCGGAAGGATGAGCAGTTCTTC. The chain uses TRBV10-3 and TRBJ2-1, with D possibly matching TRBD1 (6 bases). Germline loops: CDR1 ENHRY, CDR2 SYGVKD. The V end lost 5 bases, the J end lost 8 bases, and 16 bases lay between the germline ends. The CDR3 runs 14 residues.

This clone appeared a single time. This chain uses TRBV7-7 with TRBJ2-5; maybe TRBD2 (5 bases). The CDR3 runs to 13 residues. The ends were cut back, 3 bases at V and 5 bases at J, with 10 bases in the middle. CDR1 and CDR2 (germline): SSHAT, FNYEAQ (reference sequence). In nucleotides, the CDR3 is TGTGCCAGCAGCTTGGGTAGGAGGGAGACCCAGTACTTC. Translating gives CASSLGRRETQYF.

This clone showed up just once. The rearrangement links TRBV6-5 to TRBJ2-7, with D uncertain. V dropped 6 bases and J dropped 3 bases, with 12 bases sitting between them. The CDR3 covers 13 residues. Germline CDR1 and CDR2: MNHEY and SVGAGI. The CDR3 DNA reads TGTGCCAGCAGCCCCCCCACTTTCTACGAGCAGTACTTC. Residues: CASSPPTFYEQYF.

The CDR3 protein is CASSFEGGSYEQYF. DNA for the CDR3: TGTGCCAGCAGCTTTGAGGGAGGGTCCTACGAGCAGTACTTC. V is TRBV5-4 and J is TRBJ2-7; 7 bases line up with TRBD2. CDR3 size: 14 residues. Germline V lookup: CDR1 SGHNT, CDR2 YYREEE (reference sequence). V trimming: 2 bases; J trimming: 1 base; junction bases outside the gene matches: 3.

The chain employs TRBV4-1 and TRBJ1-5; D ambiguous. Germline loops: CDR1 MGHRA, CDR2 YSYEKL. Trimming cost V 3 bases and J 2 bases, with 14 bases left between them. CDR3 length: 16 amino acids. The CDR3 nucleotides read TGCGCCAGCAGCCAGTACGCAGGTATGCGCAATCAGCCCCAGCATTTT. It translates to CASSQYAGMRNQPQHF.

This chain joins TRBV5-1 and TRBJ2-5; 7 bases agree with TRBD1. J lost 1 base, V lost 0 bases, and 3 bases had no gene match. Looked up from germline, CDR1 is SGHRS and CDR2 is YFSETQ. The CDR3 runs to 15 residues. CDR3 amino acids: CASSLGRGFQETQYF. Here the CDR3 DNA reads TGCGCCAGCAGCTTGGGCAGGGGGTTCCAAGAGACCCAGTACTTC. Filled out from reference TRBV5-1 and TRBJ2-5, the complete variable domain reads KAGVTQTPRYLIKTRGQQVTLSCSPISGHRSVSWYQQTPGQGLQFLFEYFSETQRNKGNFPGRFSGRQFSNSRSEMNVSTLELGDSALYLCASSLGRGFQETQYFGPGTRLLVL.

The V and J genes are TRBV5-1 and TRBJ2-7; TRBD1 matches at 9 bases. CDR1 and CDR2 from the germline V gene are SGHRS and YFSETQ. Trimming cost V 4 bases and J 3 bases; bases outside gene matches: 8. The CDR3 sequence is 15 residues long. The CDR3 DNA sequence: TGCGCCAGCAGCCTAGGACAGGGGAGTTTCTACGAGCAGTACTTC. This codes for CASSLGQGSFYEQYF.

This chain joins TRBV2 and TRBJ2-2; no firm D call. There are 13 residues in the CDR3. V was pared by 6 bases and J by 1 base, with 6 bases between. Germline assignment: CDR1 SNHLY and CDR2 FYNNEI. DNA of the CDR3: TGTGCCAGCAGCTACGGGAACACCGGGGAGCTGTTTTTT. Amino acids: CASSYGNTGELFF.

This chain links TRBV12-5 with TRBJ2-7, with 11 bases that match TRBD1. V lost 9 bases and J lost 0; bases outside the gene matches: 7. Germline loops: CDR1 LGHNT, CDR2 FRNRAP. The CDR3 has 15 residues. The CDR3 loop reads CASSFGTGGSYEQYF. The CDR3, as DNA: TGTGCTAGCTCCTTCGGGACAGGGGGCTCCTACGAGCAGTACTTC.

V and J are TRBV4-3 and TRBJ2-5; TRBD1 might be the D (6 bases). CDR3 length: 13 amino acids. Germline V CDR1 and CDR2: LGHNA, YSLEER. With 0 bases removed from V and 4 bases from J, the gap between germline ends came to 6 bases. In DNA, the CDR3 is TGCGCCAGCAGCCAAGACAGGGGAGAGACCCAGTACTTC. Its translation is CASSQDRGETQYF.

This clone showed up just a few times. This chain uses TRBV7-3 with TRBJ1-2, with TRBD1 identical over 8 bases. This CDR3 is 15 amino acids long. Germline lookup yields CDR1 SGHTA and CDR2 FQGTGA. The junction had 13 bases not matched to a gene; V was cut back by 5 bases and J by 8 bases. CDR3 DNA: TGTGCCAGCAGCCCGATACCCGGACAGGGTGGCGGCTACACCTTC. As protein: CASSPIPGQGGGYTF.

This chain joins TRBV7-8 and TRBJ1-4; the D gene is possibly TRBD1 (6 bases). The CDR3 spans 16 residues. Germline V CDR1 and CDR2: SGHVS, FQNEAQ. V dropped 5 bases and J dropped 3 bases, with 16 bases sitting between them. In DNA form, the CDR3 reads TGTGCCAGCAGCCCAAGTTCCGGGACACCTAATGAAAAACTGTTTTTT. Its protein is CASSPSSGTPNEKLFF.

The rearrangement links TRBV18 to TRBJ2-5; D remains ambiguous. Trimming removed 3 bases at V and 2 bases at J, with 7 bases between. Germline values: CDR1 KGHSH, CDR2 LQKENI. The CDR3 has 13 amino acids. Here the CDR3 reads CASSPQQQETQYF. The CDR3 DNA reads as TGTGCCAGCTCACCGCAACAACAAGAGACCCAGTACTTC.

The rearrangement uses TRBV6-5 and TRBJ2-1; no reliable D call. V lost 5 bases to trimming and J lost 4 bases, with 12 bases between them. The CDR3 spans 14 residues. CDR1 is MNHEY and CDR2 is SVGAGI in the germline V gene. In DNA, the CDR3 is TGTGCCAGCAGTCTCTCGACTTCTTACAATGAGCAGTTCTTC. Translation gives CASSLSTSYNEQFF.

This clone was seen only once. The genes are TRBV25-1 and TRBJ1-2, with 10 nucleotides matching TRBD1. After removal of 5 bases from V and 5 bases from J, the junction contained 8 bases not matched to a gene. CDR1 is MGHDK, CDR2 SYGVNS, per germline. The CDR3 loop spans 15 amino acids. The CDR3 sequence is CASSTTGGYKYGYTF. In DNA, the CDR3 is TGTGCCAGCAGTACGACAGGGGGCTATAAGTATGGCTACACCTTC.

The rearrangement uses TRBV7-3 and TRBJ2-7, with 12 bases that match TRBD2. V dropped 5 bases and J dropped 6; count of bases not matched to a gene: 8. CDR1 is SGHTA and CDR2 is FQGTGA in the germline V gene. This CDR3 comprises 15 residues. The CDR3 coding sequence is TGTGCCAGCAGCCCCTCACTAGCGGGAGGCTCCGAGCAGTACTTC. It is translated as CASSPSLAGGSEQYF.

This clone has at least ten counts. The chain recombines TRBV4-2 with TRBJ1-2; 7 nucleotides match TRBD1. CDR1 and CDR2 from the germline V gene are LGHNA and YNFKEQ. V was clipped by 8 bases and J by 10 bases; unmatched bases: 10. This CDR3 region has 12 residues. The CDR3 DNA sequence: TGTGCCAGCTCCCAGCCGAGGGGGCTCTACACCTTC. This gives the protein CASSQPRGLYTF.

CDR3 sequence: CASSHTGKFGEKLFF. The CDR3 nucleotides read TGCGCCAGCAGCCATACAGGGAAGTTTGGTGAAAAACTGTTTTTT. The chain recombines TRBV5-1 with TRBJ1-4; tentatively, D is TRBD1 (6 bases). In germline, CDR1 is SGHRS, CDR2 YFSETQ. V lost 4 bases and J lost 7, with 17 bases in between. The CDR3 is made up of 15 amino acids.

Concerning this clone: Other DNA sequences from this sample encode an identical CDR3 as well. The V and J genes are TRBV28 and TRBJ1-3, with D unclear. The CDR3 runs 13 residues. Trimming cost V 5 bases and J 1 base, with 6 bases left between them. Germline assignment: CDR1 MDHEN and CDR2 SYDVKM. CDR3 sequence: CASSRGSGNTIYF. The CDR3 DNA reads TGTGCCAGCAGTAGAGGTTCTGGAAACACCATATATTTT.

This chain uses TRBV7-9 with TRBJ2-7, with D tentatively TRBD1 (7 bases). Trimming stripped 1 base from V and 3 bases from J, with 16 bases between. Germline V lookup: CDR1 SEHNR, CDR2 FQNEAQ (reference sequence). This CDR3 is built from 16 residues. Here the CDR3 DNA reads TGTGCCAGCAGCTTAGAAGGGGGGACAGCTAGCTACGAGCAGTACTTC. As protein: CASSLEGGTASYEQYF.

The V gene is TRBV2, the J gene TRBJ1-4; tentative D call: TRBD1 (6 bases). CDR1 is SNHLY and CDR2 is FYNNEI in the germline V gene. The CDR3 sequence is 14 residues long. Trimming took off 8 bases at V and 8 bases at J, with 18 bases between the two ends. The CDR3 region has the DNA TGTGCCAGCGGTCTCGAGGGGGTTGGAGAAAAACTGTTTTTT. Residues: CASGLEGVGEKLFF.

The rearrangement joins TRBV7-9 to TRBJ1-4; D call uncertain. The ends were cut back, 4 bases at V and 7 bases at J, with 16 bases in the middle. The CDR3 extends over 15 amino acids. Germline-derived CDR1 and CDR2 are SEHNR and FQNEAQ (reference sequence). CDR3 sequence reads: CASSSDRGLGEKLFF. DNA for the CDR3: TGTGCCAGCAGCTCCGACCGCGGACTCGGTGAAAAACTGTTTTTT.